The TCR beta chain described here comes from a study of T-cell reconstitution after alpha-beta-depleted transplantation in children. Preparing the TCRbeta library involved the use of unique molecular identifiers. From the PCR reads, TCRdb called clonotypes with MiXCR, one entry per CDR3 protein. The sample includes 300,000 or so distinct CDR3 sequences, almost 10% of them seen just once. CDR3 size: 15 residues. V was clipped by 5 bases and J by 3 bases; unmatched bases: 8. This clonotype originated in a human donor who donated a stem cell graft to a child with SCID. The genes are TRBV12-3 or TRBV12-4 and TRBJ2-5, with 8 positions matching TRBD1. Here the sequenced sample was PBMCs from the stem cell graft donor, taken from the stem cell graft. In nucleotides, the CDR3 is TGTGCCAGCAGTGATCCAGGGGGCTTGGAAGAGACCCAGTACTTC. As protein: CASSDPGGLEETQYF.